Described below is a single TCR beta chain sequence and its context. Its antigen is not yet known. This may come from a read error, since a much larger clone is one base off. The sample belongs to a study of tumor and adjacent non-tumor tissue in lung cancer (dated by TCRdb to between 2018 and 2020). About the investigation overall: The cohort included some twelve adenocarcinoma, a couple of squamous cell carcinoma and 1 small cell lung cancer patients. The study compared bulk TCRbeta repertoires from lung tumor tissue and matched distant non-tumor lung tissue of roughly 14 lung cancer patients. The approximately 15 enrolled patients, of whom approximately 10 were men and 5 were women, were aged roughly 30 to 76 years and were diagnosed with TNM stage I to III disease. Sequencing produced about 130,000,000 productive TCRbeta reads in total, an average of approximately 3.9 million reads per sample. A few dozen paired specimens, one tumor and one normal lung sample per patient, were profiled by TCRbeta CDR3 sequencing.

Overall study outcomes, separate from this receptor: Peripheral blood was not sequenced, so blood TCRbeta repertoires were not examined in the lung cancer patients of the study. The top 100 clones made up a significantly larger cumulative share of the repertoire in normal lung than in tumor tissue. Younger patients had significantly higher TCR diversity, and higher tumor TCR diversity was associated with shorter overall and disease-free survival. TCR diversity (inverse Simpson) was significantly higher in tumor than in normal lung tissue (roughly 430 vs 170, P = 0.0075, Mann-Whitney U test). Neither the sequencing platform nor unique molecular identifiers are mentioned in the methods. With only around 16 patients in the cohort, the authors noted that larger samples and more detailed clinical data are needed.

Libraries were built with multiplex PCR. Sequencing relied on an Illumina HiSeq 2500. TCRbeta libraries were built by three rounds of nested PCR using primers (Table S4), following protocols modified from ARM-PCR. Before sequencing, PCR products of 200-500 bp were excised from the gel and purified with the QIAquick gel extraction kit. The published analysis was carried out like this. Trimmomatic was used to clean the reads, FLASH was used to merge the reads into complete CDR3 sequences, and MiTCR was used to assign the reads to V(D)J germline segments. VDJtools was used to compute clonal diversity as the inverse Simpson's index. A read counted as productive if the sequence was in-frame and lacked a premature stop codon. The public reads were run again by TCRdb, first through fastp at Q25 and then through MiXCR, and only productive beta chains were kept. Each entry merges the rows of one CDR3 protein and shows their most common DNA and genes. For this entry, the V and J calls and clone size follow TCRdb and not the study's own pipeline. Across this sample there are some 100,000 distinct CDR3 sequences, with roughly 80% seen only once. The ten biggest clones cover 35% to 40% of the sample.

From the cysteine through the phenylalanine, the CDR3 covers 13 amino acids. Only CDR3 DNA remains: 39 bases, in frame from the first base. Per the germline V gene, SQVTM is the CDR1 and ANQGSEA is the CDR2. Bulk unsorted tissue served as the source for RNA extraction, and RNA quality was assessed using a NanoDrop ND-1000 and an Agilent 2100. Donors were newly diagnosed lung cancer patients admitted for thoracic surgery in China between August and November 2014, without prior chemotherapy. Patients with previous radiotherapy or chemotherapy, or with another concurrent cancer, were excluded from the study. Pieces of surgical tissue measuring about 1-2.1 cm3 were kept in RNAlater solution and stored at -80 degrees C until use.

The rearranged segments are TRBV29-1 and TRBJ2-3, with TRBD2 identical over 7 junction bases. The TCR was taken from a woman aged 60 to 75 with non-small cell lung cancer. The sample taken for sequencing was lung tumor tissue. CDR3 region: CRVGGSLTDTQYF. The nucleotide sequence is given as TGCAGAGTTGGCGGGAGTCTCACAGATACGCAGTATTTT.